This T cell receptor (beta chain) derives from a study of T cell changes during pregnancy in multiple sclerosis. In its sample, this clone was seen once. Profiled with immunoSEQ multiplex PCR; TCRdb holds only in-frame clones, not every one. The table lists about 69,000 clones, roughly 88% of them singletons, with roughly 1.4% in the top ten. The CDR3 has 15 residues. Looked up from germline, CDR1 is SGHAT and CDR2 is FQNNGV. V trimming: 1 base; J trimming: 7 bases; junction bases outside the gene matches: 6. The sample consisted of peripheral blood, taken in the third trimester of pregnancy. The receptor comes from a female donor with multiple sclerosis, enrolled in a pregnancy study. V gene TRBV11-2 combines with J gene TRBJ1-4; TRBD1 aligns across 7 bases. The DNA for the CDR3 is TGTGCCAGCAGCTTAGGCAGGGGGATTACTGAAAAACTGTTTTTT. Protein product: CASSLGRGITEKLFF.